The clone carrying this TCR beta chain was seen many times. Its matching antigen is unknown. The CDR3 regions of TCR beta were amplified from RNA transcripts. An initial round of RT-PCR targeting the TCR CDR3 relied on the HTBI primer set. TCRdb reprocessed the multiplex PCR reads with MiXCR, giving one entry per CDR3 protein. The sample comprises under 450,000 distinct CDR3 sequences, around 14% of which are singletons, and 7.7% rests with the top ten. The data originate from a study of T cells in Graves' hyperthyroidism and ophthalmopathy. Germline assignment: CDR1 PRHDT and CDR2 FYEKMQ (reference sequence). V was clipped by 5 bases and J by 6 bases, with 17 bases between them. The CDR3 contains 14 residues. General study points: Ophthalmopathy cases were set apart from stable hyperthyroidism by a 13 V-J model.

Disease duration under 2 months; hyperthyroidism patients were aged 18 to 65. Uncontrolled infection, other autoimmune disease, pregnancy and lactation each barred patients from inclusion. Diagnoses were established using clinical symptoms, serum thyroxine and TRAb, thyroid ultrasound and orbital computed tomography. The sequencing sample was made of blood. The TCR comes from a woman younger than 35 with Graves' hyperthyroidism. This rearrangement joins TRBV13 to TRBJ2-7; no definite D call. The CDR3 region is CASSPRGVLTEQYF. CDR3 coding DNA: TGTGCCAGCAGCCCCCGCGGCGTGTTAACCGAGCAGTACTTC.